This TCR beta chain is from a study of T cell responses to AZD1222 COVID-19 vaccine listed by TCRdb under 2021. About the full investigation: TCR sequencing was performed for about 240 trial participants, of whom around 200 were given two doses of AZD1222 and 26 were given two doses of MenACWY control vaccine. Trial participants were enrolled into age subgroups of 18-55, 56-69 and 70-plus years, which contained roughly 140, 27 and 60 TCR-sequenced participants, respectively.

Remarks on this clone: Its cognate antigen has yet to be identified. No base quality values were provided; no much bigger clone lies one nucleotide off.

The research as a whole found: A significant rise in spike-specific TCR breadth and depth was observed after two AZD1222 doses relative to day 0 and relative to MenACWY recipients. Participants were mostly white British and included more females than males, and it was suggested by the authors that clonal diversity may have been underestimated. Conclusions about previously exposed vaccinees were limited because only 5 or 6 AZD1222 recipients were SARS-CoV-2 seropositive at baseline. Because no day 14 peak-response samples were available, the repertoires could be characterized only after the peak T cell response. CD4 TCRs associated with the vaccine covered the entire spike protein, and the dominant responses were in regions 160-218 and 743-854. Epitopes outside the regions mutated in the B.1.351 and B.1.1.7 variants were reportedly recognized by nearly half of the unique spike-specific TCRs. In the small 56-69-year group, the increase in depth fell short of significance, most likely because of low power.

The CDR3 regions of human TCRbeta chains were analyzed by immunosequencing. From the authors' description of their analysis: Repertoire TCRs were checked for matches against a reference library of SARS-CoV-2-specific TCRs that had been generated using the MIRA antigen-specificity platform. Breadth was defined as the fraction of unique TCRs that were SARS-CoV-2-associated. Depth was defined as the fraction of total T cells that were SARS-CoV-2-associated. Using the MIRA data, every spike-specific TCR was mapped to the spike region that the TCR reacted to and assigned to either a CD4 or a CD8 class. Log10-transformed breadth and depth values were compared by one-way ANOVA with Sidak's multiple comparisons tests. The table was pulled from immuneACCESS by TCRdb, which kept in-frame rearrangements only. Such tables lose some clones; where checked, under half of the loss comes from unresolved V genes, and the rest has no known cause. V, J and clone size are taken as reported in that table, and D and trimming were inferred from the DNA itself. The sample yields 160,000 or so clones; approximately 94% were counted once. Of the sample, approximately 4.8% is held by the ten largest clones.

The sample's time point label, in plain terms: about 28 days (+/-7) after the second vaccine dose. AZD1222 recipients given second doses at about 4 weeks or at about 12 weeks were pooled, since spike-specific TCR depth and breadth were not found to differ between the two schedules. The vaccinee samples were drawn from two UK trials, COV001 and COV002, one of which was a single-blind randomized controlled phase 2/3 trial testing AZD1222 (ChAdOx1 nCoV-19) in healthy adults. For TCRbeta chain sequencing, PBMC samples were collected from trial participants at day 0 and at day 28 after the second dose. From the cysteine through the phenylalanine, the CDR3 covers 13 amino acids. Just the 39-base CDR3 DNA is kept, in frame starting at base 1. CDR1 and CDR2 (MNHEY, SVGAGI) derive from the germline V gene. V is shortened by 5 bases, J by 13 bases, and the region joining them spans 20 bases.

The rearranged segments are TRBV6-5 and TRBJ1-2; D gene: possibly TRBD1, on 5 matching bases. The sequences come from peripheral blood, collected 28 days after the second AZD1222 dose. This TCR came from an adult who received the AZD1222 COVID-19 vaccine. The nucleotides read TGTGCCAGCAGTCCCGTTCGGGGGGTCGATCGCACCTTC. This encodes CASSPVRGVDRTF.